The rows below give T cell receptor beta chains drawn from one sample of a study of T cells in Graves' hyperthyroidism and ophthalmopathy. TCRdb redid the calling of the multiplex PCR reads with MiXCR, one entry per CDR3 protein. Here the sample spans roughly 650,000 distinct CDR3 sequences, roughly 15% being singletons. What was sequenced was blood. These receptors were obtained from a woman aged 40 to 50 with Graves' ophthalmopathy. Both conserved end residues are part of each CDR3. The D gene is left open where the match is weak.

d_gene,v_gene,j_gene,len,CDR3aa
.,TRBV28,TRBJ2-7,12,CASRRAPYEQYF
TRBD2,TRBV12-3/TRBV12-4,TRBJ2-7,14,CASSFLETSGEQYF
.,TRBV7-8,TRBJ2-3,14,CASSLAESTDTQYF
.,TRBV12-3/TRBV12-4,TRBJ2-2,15,CASSFRGGRTGELFF
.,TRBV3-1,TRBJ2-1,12,CASSSGQLEQFF
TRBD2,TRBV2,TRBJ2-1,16,CAGYERGGLSYNEQFF
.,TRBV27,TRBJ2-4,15,CASSSLRDAKNIQYF
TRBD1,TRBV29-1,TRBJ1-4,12,CSARDRADKLFF
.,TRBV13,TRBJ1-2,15,CASSPSMGAKGGYTF
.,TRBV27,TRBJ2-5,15,CASSLTYPLQETQYF
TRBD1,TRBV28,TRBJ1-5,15,CASSSEQGAFKPQHF
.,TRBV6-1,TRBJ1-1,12,CASSKVNTEAFF
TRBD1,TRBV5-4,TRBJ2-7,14,CASSTDRGSYEQYF
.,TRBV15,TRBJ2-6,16,CATSAPVVPGANVLTF
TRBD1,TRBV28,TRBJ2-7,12,CASRQGSWEQYF
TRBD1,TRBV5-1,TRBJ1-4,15,CASSPWDSDNEKLFF
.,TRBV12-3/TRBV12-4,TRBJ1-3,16,CASSPLALAAGNTIYF
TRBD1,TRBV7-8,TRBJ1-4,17,CASSLGTGGAGNEKLFF
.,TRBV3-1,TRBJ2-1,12,CASSQDLNEQFF
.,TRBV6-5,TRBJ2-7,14,CASSYSGISYEQYF
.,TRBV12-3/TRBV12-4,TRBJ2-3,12,CASSHNWDTQYF
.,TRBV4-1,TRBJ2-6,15,CASSQPGRGANVLTF
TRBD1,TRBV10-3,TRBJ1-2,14,CAITDRGQDYGYTF
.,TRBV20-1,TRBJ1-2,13,CSARVQENYGYTF
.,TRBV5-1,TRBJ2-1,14,CASSPALGHNEQFF
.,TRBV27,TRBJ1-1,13,CASSIQGFTEAFF
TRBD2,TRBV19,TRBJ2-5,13,CASSIQREETQYF
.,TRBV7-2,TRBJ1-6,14,CASTVGGPNSPLHF
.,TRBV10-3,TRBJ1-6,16,CAISDWGALNNSPLHF
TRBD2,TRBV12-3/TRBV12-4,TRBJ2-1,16,CASSSSAGGSINEQFF
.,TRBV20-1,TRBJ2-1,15,CSARVGPSSYNEQFF
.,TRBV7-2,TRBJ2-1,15,CASRWGAEPRGEQFF
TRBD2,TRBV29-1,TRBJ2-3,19,CSVEDPKGTLGLGWDTQYF
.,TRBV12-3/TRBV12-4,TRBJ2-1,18,CASTPGTHFQSSYNEQFF
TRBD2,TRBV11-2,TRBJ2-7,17,CASSLGPAGGPSYEQYF
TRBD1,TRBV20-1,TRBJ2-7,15,CSARDRPGGGYEQYF